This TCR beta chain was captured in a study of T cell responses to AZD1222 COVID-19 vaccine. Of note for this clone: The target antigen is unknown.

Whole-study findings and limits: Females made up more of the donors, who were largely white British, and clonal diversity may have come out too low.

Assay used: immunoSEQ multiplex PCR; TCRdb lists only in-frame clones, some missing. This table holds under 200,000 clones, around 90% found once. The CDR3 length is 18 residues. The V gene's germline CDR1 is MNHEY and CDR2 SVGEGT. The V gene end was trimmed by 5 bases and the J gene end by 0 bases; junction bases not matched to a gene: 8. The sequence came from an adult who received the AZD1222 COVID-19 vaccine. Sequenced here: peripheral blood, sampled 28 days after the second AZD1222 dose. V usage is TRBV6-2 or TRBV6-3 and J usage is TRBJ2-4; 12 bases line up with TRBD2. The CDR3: CASSLLAGGTLAKNIQYF. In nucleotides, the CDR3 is TGTGCCAGCAGTCTCCTAGCGGGGGGGACACTAGCCAAAAACATTCAGTACTTC.